The 30 T cell receptor beta chains given below trace back to one sample, sequenced in a study of cytotoxic CD8 clonotypes in ibrutinib-treated CLL. Clones were sequenced by immunoSEQ multiplex PCR, and TCRdb holds only the in-frame ones, with some missing. The sample carries 300,000 or so clones, 67% recorded once. The input for sequencing was PBMCs, taken after 36 months of ibrutinib treatment. All receptors come from a human donor with chronic lymphocytic leukemia.

The chain is built from TRBV4-3 and TRBJ2-7, with 9 bases that match TRBD2. This CDR3 is built from 16 residues. V gave up 0 bases and J gave up 1 base; unmatched junction bases: 4. CDR1 LGHNA and CDR2 YSLEER come from the germline V gene. The CDR3 nucleotides read TGCGCCAGCAGCCAAGATACTAGCGGGCTTTCCTACGAGCAGTACTTC. Its protein is CASSQDTSGLSYEQYF.

The V and J genes are TRBV4-3 and TRBJ2-3, with D unresolved. Germline CDR1 reads LGHNA; CDR2 reads YSLEER. CDR3 length: 16 residues. The ends were cut back, 2 bases at V and 0 bases at J, with 12 bases in the middle. CDR3 nucleotide sequence: TGCGCCAGCAGCCAATTCTCCCAGATTAGCACAGATACGCAGTATTTT. This encodes CASSQFSQISTDTQYF.

This clone occurred a few times. The gene calls are TRBV5-6 and TRBJ1-2, with D possibly being TRBD1 (5 bases). Germline assignment: CDR1 SGHDT and CDR2 YYEEEE. Trimming took off 1 base at V and 3 bases at J, with 13 bases between the two ends. The CDR3 spans 15 residues. The CDR3 DNA follows: TGTGCCAGCAGCTTGTACAAGGGGTCTCACTATGGCTACACCTTC. Its translation is CASSLYKGSHYGYTF. Complete variable domain (other parts from reference TRBV5-6 and TRBJ1-2): DAGVTQSPTHLIKTRGQQVTLRCSPKSGHDTVSWYQQALGQGPQFIFQYYEEEERQRGNFPDRFSGHQFPNYSSELNVNALLLGDSALYLCASSLYKGSHYGYTFGSGTRLTVV.

The rearrangement joins TRBV7-6 to TRBJ2-7; possible D gene TRBD1, 5 bases. The CDR3 extends over 14 amino acids. CDR1 SGHVS and CDR2 FNYEAQ come from the germline V gene. V was cut by 5 bases and J by 4 bases, with 15 bases left in between. Written as DNA, the CDR3 is TGTGCCAGCAGCCTAACGGGCAGGGAATACGAGCAGTACTTC. It codes for CASSLTGREYEQYF.

This chain uses TRBV27 with TRBJ2-7, with 8 bases fitting TRBD2. Losses at the gene ends were 6 bases for V and 4 bases for J; bases not matched to a gene: 20. The CDR3 is 18 amino acids. The V gene's germline CDR1 is MNHEY and CDR2 SMNVEV (reference sequence). CDR3 sequence (DNA): TGTGCCAGCAGCCTAGAACGGGGCGGGAGGCCTCTAGGGTACGAGCAGTACTTC. Its protein is CASSLERGGRPLGYEQYF.

This clone was detected only a few times. This chain connects TRBV5-4 to TRBJ2-5, with 7 positions matching TRBD1. Germline assignment: CDR1 SGHNT and CDR2 YYREEE (reference sequence). The ends lost 4 bases at V and 3 bases at J; junction bases unmatched: 6. The CDR3 totals 14 residues. The CDR3: CASSKGAGEETQYF. DNA of the CDR3: TGTGCCAGCAGCAAGGGGGCAGGGGAAGAGACCCAGTACTTC. The whole variable domain, filled in from reference TRBV5-4 and TRBJ2-5, reads ETGVTQSPTHLIKTRGQQVTLRCSSQSGHNTVSWYQQALGQGPQFIFQYYREEENGRGNFPPRFSGLQFPNYSSELNVNALELDDSALYLCASSKGAGEETQYFGPGTRLLVL.

V and J are TRBV10-3 and TRBJ1-4; possibly TRBD1 for D (6 bases). The CDR3 is 16 amino acids. The germline V gene encodes CDR1 ENHRY and CDR2 SYGVKD. V shed 4 bases and J shed 6 bases, with 18 bases lying between them. In DNA, the CDR3 is TGTGCCATCAGTGCTCACAGGGACGAGCTTGATGAAAAACTGTTTTTT. Its translation is CAISAHRDELDEKLFF.

J is TRBJ2-1 and V is TRBV7-8, with TRBD2 identical over 7 bases. This CDR3 has 16 residues. Germline-derived CDR1 and CDR2 are SGHVS and FQNEAQ. With 5 bases clipped from V and 0 bases from J, the junction kept 7 bases outside the gene matches. The CDR3: CASSSGTTHSYNEQFF. The CDR3 DNA reads as TGTGCCAGCAGCAGCGGGACTACCCACTCCTACAATGAGCAGTTCTTC.

This clone was found once. The chain recombines TRBV27 with TRBJ2-7; 7 bases map to TRBD1. This CDR3 comprises 14 residues. Per germline, CDR1 MNHEY and CDR2 SMNVEV (reference sequence). With V trimmed by 7 bases and J by 2 bases, 8 bases remained unmatched. This CDR3 reads CASIYGQVAYEQYF. The DNA of the CDR3 is TGTGCCAGCATATATGGACAGGTGGCCTACGAGCAGTACTTC.

The rearrangement joins TRBV5-4 to TRBJ2-7; D gene unclear. Germline V gene data show CDR1 as SGHNT and CDR2 as YYREEE (reference sequence). V gave up 4 bases and J gave up 0 bases, with 11 bases separating them. CDR3 length equals 14 residues. The CDR3: CASSPVQSSYEQYF. The CDR3 region has the DNA TGTGCCAGCAGCCCAGTCCAGAGCTCCTACGAGCAGTACTTC.

V gene TRBV2 combines with J gene TRBJ2-3; perhaps TRBD1 as D (5 bases). Germline lookup yields CDR1 SNHLY and CDR2 FYNNEI. Between the trimmed V and J ends, which lost 2 bases and 5 bases, there was a span of 14 bases. The length of the CDR3 is 15 residues. This chain's CDR3 is CASSESRVRIDTQYF. As DNA, the CDR3 is TGTGCCAGCAGTGAAAGCAGGGTCAGGATAGATACGCAGTATTTT.

This rearrangement joins TRBV7-2 to TRBJ1-2; 7 nucleotides align to TRBD1. Germline loops: CDR1 SGHTA, CDR2 FQGNSA. V shed 1 base, J shed 8 bases, and the junction held 10 bases outside the gene matches. This CDR3 comprises 15 residues. The CDR3 coding sequence is TGTGCCAGCAGCTTAGTGAGTGGTCAACAGGGGGGCTACACCTTC. Protein product: CASSLVSGQQGGYTF.

The gene calls are TRBV7-9 and TRBJ2-1; 7 bases are shared with TRBD2. The V segment lost 3 bases and the J segment 0 bases; nucleotides outside the gene matches: 8. The CDR3 covers 17 residues. Germline CDR1 reads SEHNR; CDR2 reads FQNEAQ (reference sequence). CDR3 amino acids: CASSFYLAEGSYNEQFF. CDR3 DNA: TGTGCCAGCAGCTTTTATCTAGCGGAGGGCTCCTACAATGAGCAGTTCTTC.

The CDR3 bases are TGTGCCAGCAGCGCGCCAACCCCCGTATTTGGGAACACTGAAGCTTTCTTT. This sequence encodes CASSAPTPVFGNTEAFF. The rearrangement joins TRBV9 to TRBJ1-1; no clear D gene. CDR3 length: 17 residues. CDR1 SGDLS and CDR2 YYNGEE come from the germline V gene. Trimming removed 3 bases from V and 1 base from J, with 19 bases in between.

This rearrangement joins TRBV11-2 to TRBJ2-1; tentatively, D is TRBD1 (5 bases). Germline CDR1 SGHAT, CDR2 FQNNGV. The CDR3 spans 15 residues. The V gene lost 3 bases and the J gene lost 4 bases, with 13 bases spanning the gap. CDR3 DNA: TGTGCCAGCAGCTTCCCCGTGGGGCGGTACAATGAGCAGTTCTTC. It specifies CASSFPVGRYNEQFF.

V and J are TRBV20-1 and TRBJ2-5, with 8 bases that match TRBD1. V was pared by 5 bases and J by 7 bases, with 3 bases of the junction left unmatched. Germline values: CDR1 DFQATT, CDR2 SNEGSKA (reference sequence). The CDR3 sequence is 11 residues long. The CDR3 is CSAGGQGTQYF. CDR3 coding DNA: TGCAGTGCTGGAGGACAGGGGACCCAGTACTTC.

The DNA for the CDR3 is TGTGCCAGCAGCTTAGATCGGGCAGGGGGCAATGACTATGGCTACACCTTC. Translated, it gives CASSLDRAGGNDYGYTF. J is TRBJ1-2 and V is TRBV11-3; 8 bases map to TRBD1. This CDR3 spans 17 amino acids. The V gene end was trimmed by 0 bases and the J gene end by 3 bases; junction bases not matched to a gene: 9. Germline assignment: CDR1 SGHNT and CDR2 YENEEA.

The V call is TRBV18, the J call TRBJ2-1; D might be TRBD1 (5 bases). The germline V and J ends were trimmed by 3 bases and 11 bases, with 11 bases remaining between them. From germline, CDR1 is KGHSH and CDR2 LQKENI. CDR3 length: 12 amino acids. The CDR3 spells CASSPMDIKQFF. In nucleotides, the CDR3 is TGTGCCAGCTCACCTATGGACATTAAGCAGTTCTTC.

The V gene is TRBV7-3, the J gene TRBJ2-2; 7 bases are shared with TRBD2. V was pared by 2 bases and J by 0 bases, with 3 bases of the junction left unmatched. There are 16 residues in the CDR3. Germline V gives CDR1 SGHTA, CDR2 FQGTGA. The CDR3 sequence: CASSLLAGSNTGELFF. The DNA of the CDR3 is TGTGCCAGCAGCTTATTAGCGGGCTCGAACACCGGGGAGCTGTTTTTT.

This clone was seen just once. CDR3 DNA sequence: TGTGCCAGCAGTTTAAGTCCGGGACTACCGCAGCCCCAGCATTTT. It encodes CASSLSPGLPQPQHF. This sequence joins TRBV27 and TRBJ1-5; weak D call: TRBD1 (5 bases). The ends were cut back, 2 bases at V and 7 bases at J, with 15 bases in the middle. From germline, CDR1 is MNHEY and CDR2 SMNVEV (reference sequence). The CDR3 covers 15 residues.

The V gene is TRBV19, the J gene TRBJ2-1, with unresolved D. Germline CDR1 and CDR2: LNHDA and SQIVND (reference sequence). V lost 1 base to trimming and J lost 5 bases, with 3 bases between them. The length of the CDR3 is 12 residues. The CDR3 DNA reads as TGTGCCAGTAGTATAGTTAACAATGAGCAGTTCTTC. It is translated as CASSIVNNEQFF.

This clone has only a few counts. The chain has TRBV6-6 and TRBJ2-5; possible D gene TRBD2, 7 bases. Trimming left V 1 base short and J 1 base short, with 13 bases between. CDR3 length equals 16 residues. Germline loops: CDR1 MNHNY, CDR2 SVGAGI (reference sequence). The DNA for the CDR3 is TGTGCCAGCAGTTACTTGAGCCGGGGGGCCCAAGAGACCCAGTACTTC. As protein: CASSYLSRGAQETQYF.

The chain combines TRBV6-5 with TRBJ2-7; 8 nucleotides line up with TRBD1. The CDR3 is 14 residues long. J gave up 8 bases and V 4 bases, and 10 bases lay outside the gene matches. Germline V gene lookup returns CDR1 MNHEY and CDR2 SVGAGI. The DNA of the CDR3 is TGTGCCAGCAGTTTTTTTGGACAGGGCTCGAAGCAGTACTTC. Protein product: CASSFFGQGSKQYF.

This clone was picked up a small number of times. This chain connects TRBV19 to TRBJ2-2; 11 nucleotides line up with TRBD2. The germline CDR1 and CDR2 sequences are LNHDA and SQIVND (reference sequence). The CDR3 is 16 amino acids. Trimming removed 9 bases from V and 0 bases from J; junction bases left unmatched: 6. DNA of the CDR3: TGTGCCAGCCCGGGACTAGCGGAGCCGAACACCGGGGAGCTGTTTTTT. It yields the protein CASPGLAEPNTGELFF.

The rearrangement uses TRBV4-1 and TRBJ1-1; D is ambiguous. Trimming cost V 4 bases and J 0 bases, with 9 bases left between them. CDR1 MGHRA and CDR2 YSYEKL come from the germline V gene. The CDR3 consists of 14 residues. The CDR3 DNA reads TGCGCCAGCAGCCTACAGATCATGAACACTGAAGCTTTCTTT. This codes for CASSLQIMNTEAFF.

The V gene is TRBV5-1, the J gene TRBJ2-1; TRBD1 agrees at 7 bases. The V gene's germline CDR1 is SGHRS and CDR2 YFSETQ. The J segment lost 8 bases and the V segment lost 2 bases, leaving 7 bases of the junction unmatched. The CDR3 runs 14 residues. The CDR3 protein is CASSFMTGRDEQFF. The CDR3, as DNA: TGCGCCAGCAGCTTTATGACAGGGCGAGATGAGCAGTTCTTC.

V is TRBV5-4 and J is TRBJ1-4; D gene unclear. The CDR3 contains 14 residues. Per the germline V gene, CDR1 is SGHNT and CDR2 is YYREEE (reference sequence). V was clipped by 3 bases and J by 0 bases, with 6 bases between them. CDR3 sequence: CASSSTTTNEKLFF. In nucleotides, the CDR3 is TGTGCCAGCAGCTCGACTACAACTAATGAAAAACTGTTTTTT.

This clone was counted only a few times. The V and J genes are TRBV7-2 and TRBJ1-2; TRBD1 matches at 7 bases. This CDR3 spans 14 amino acids. Germline V gives CDR1 SGHTA, CDR2 FQGNSA. The J segment lost 2 bases and the V segment lost 3 bases, leaving 3 bases of the junction unmatched. The CDR3 coding sequence is TGTGCCAGCAGCTTTCAACAGGGGAACTATGGCTACACCTTC. This encodes CASSFQQGNYGYTF.

The rearrangement links TRBV2 to TRBJ2-1, with no clear D. Between the trimmed V and J ends, which lost 2 bases and 6 bases, there was a span of 8 bases. This CDR3 is built from 13 residues. CDR1 SNHLY and CDR2 FYNNEI come from the germline V gene. The CDR3 reads CASSEMGFNEQFF. The CDR3 nucleotides are TGTGCCAGCAGTGAAATGGGGTTCAATGAGCAGTTCTTC. Complete variable domain (other parts from reference TRBV2 and TRBJ2-1): EPEVTQTPSHQVTQMGQEVILRCVPISNHLYFYWYRQILGQKVEFLVSFYNNEISEKSEIFDDQFSVERPDGSNFTLKIRSTKLEDSAMYFCASSEMGFNEQFFGPGTRLTVL.

This clone was detected only a few times. The chain recombines TRBV5-6 with TRBJ1-4; 7 bases map to TRBD1. The V and J ends lost 4 bases and 3 bases, in that order; junction bases with no gene match: 3. The germline gives CDR1 SGHDT, CDR2 YYEEEE. The CDR3 has 14 amino acids. The CDR3 loop is CASSTGTANEKLFF. In DNA, the CDR3 is TGTGCCAGCAGCACCGGGACAGCTAATGAAAAACTGTTTTTT.